These 2 T cell receptor beta chains came from one sample sequenced in a study of metastatic and nonmetastatic thyroid tumors. TCRdb reassembled clones from the PCR reads with MiXCR. The data hold about 3,900 clones, with around 38% observed a single time. Prior to thyroid surgery, none of the patients had received any treatment. The material sequenced was tumor tissue. The receptor set was obtained from a male donor with papillary thyroid cancer or a benign thyroid nodule (not recorded which). Some clones in this sample may be carry-over from other donors' samples.

This chain links TRBV13 with TRBJ1-2; no definite D call. The length of the CDR3 is 15 residues. The germline gives CDR1 PRHDT, CDR2 FYEKMQ (reference sequence). Trimming shortened V by 0 bases and J by 4 bases, and 12 bases separated the two germline ends. Here the CDR3 DNA reads TGTGCCAGCAGCTTAGGTTCCCTCTACCGCTATGGCTACACCTTC. It specifies CASSLGSLYRYGYTF.

There are many counts of this clone. The V call is TRBV6-2 or TRBV6-3, the J call TRBJ2-1; no clear D gene. This CDR3 comprises 14 residues. Trimming took 6 bases from V and 0 from J, leaving 9 bases between them. Germline V gives CDR1 MNHEY, CDR2 SVGEGT. CDR3: CASRNLNSYNEQFF. The CDR3 DNA sequence: TGTGCCAGCAGGAACCTTAACTCCTACAATGAGCAGTTCTTC.